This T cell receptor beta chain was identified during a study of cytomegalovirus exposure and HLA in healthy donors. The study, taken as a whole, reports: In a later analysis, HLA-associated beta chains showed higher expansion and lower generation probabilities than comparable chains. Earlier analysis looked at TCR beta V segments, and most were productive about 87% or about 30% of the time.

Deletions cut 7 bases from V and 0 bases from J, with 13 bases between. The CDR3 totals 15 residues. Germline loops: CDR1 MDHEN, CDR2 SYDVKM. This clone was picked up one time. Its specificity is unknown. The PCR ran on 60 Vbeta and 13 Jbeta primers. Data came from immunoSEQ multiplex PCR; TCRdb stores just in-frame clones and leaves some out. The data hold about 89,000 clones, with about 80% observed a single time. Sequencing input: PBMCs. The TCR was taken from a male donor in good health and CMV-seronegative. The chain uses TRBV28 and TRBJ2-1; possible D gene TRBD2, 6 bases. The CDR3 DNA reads TGTGCCAGCACCCCGACTAGAGGCTCCTACAATGAGCAGTTCTTC. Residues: CASTPTRGSYNEQFF.